A single TCR beta chain is shown here with its context. Its antigen is not known. The sample comes from a study of beta chain features in type 1 diabetes. Study results and limitations: The VDJ junctions of type 1 diabetes patients carried fewer insertions and more deletions. The naive, central memory and Treg TCRB repertoires showed an apparent similarity that was greater among patients than among healthy donors.

What was sequenced were expressed TCRB transcripts, since all of the isolated RNA had been reverse transcribed. TCRdb keeps only in-frame clones here, not all; method: immunoSEQ multiplex PCR. The sample lists hundreds of thousands of clones, around 65% occurring once. The sample consisted of naive CD4+ T cells from blood. This TCR was recovered from a man aged 25-45 years in good health.

CDR3 nucleotides: TGTGCCTGGACCCAGCAAGGCAAGGGCACTGAAGCTTTCTTT. Translation gives CAWTQQGKGTEAFF. The V gene is TRBV30, the J gene TRBJ1-1; D remains ambiguous. CDR3 length: 14 amino acids. In germline, CDR1 is GTSNPN, CDR2 SVGIG (reference sequence). V was trimmed by 4 bases and J by 4 bases, leaving 16 bases between them.